The present TCR beta chain was sequenced within a study of T cells in localized non-small cell lung cancer. Study outcomes and limitations: Multi-region tumor sequencing was not done, so intratumor heterogeneity could not be excluded.

Sequencing used immunoSEQ multiplex PCR; TCRdb keeps in-frame clones, though not all of them. The repertoire holds about 70,000 clones, with 65% to 85% as singletons. In the case of this clone: Its antigen is unidentified.

Trimming removed 3 bases from V and 3 bases from J; junction bases left unmatched: 4. This CDR3 contains 15 residues. Germline assignment: CDR1 SEHNR and CDR2 FQNEAQ (reference sequence). Sequencing was performed on peripheral blood, taken before any cancer treatment. This sequence was found in a female donor older than 55 with stage I lung adenocarcinoma. The chain employs TRBV7-9 and TRBJ2-3; 9 nucleotides match TRBD2. DNA for the CDR3: TGTGCCAGCAGCTTTCTAGCGGGATATACAGATACGCAGTATTTT. This codes for CASSFLAGYTDTQYF.